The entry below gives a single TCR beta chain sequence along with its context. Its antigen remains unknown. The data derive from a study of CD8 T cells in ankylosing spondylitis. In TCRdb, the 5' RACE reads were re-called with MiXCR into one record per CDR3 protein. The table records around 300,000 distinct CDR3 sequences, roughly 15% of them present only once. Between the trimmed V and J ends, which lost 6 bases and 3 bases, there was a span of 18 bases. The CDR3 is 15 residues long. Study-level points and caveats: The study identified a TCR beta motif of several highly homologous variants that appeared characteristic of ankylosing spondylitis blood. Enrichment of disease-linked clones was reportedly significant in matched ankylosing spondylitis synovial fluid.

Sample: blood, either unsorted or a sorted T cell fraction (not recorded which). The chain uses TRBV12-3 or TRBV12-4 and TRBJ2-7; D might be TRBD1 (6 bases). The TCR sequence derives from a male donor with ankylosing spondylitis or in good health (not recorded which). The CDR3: CASSSGTLGIYEQYF. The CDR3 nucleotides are TGTGCCAGCAGCTCCGGGACACTGGGTATCTACGAGCAGTACTTC.